A single sample gave rise to the 17 T cell receptor beta chains below, sequenced in a study of blood T cell repertoires in COVID-19. Generated by immunoSEQ multiplex PCR, the TCRdb table keeps only in-frame clones and is missing some. The table lists about 91,000 clones, 70% to 90% of them singletons, with about 4.2% in the top ten. Sequenced input: peripheral blood. Receptors originate from a man between 65 and 80 years old with acute or convalescent COVID-19.

The chain couples TRBV28 to TRBJ1-5; TRBD1 agrees at 10 bases. The CDR3 contains 15 residues. V gave up 10 bases and J gave up 1 base; unmatched junction bases: 7. Germline loops: CDR1 MDHEN, CDR2 SYDVKM. DNA of the CDR3: TGTGCCATAAGACAGGGGGCGCAAAGCAATCAGCCCCAGCATTTT. Its translation: CAIRQGAQSNQPQHF. Drawing the rest from reference TRBV28 and TRBJ1-5, the complete variable domain is DVKVTQSSRYLVKRTGEKVFLECVQDMDHENMFWYRQDPGLGLRLIYFSYDVKMKEKGDIPEGYSVSREKKERFSLILESASTNQTSMYLCAIRQGAQSNQPQHFGDGTRLSIL.

The chain uses TRBV5-1 and TRBJ2-3, with 9 bases lining up with TRBD1. From germline, CDR1 is SGHRS and CDR2 YFSETQ. The trim removed 4 bases at V and 4 bases at J, leaving 7 bases unmatched. This CDR3 has 15 residues. In DNA, the CDR3 is TGCGCCAGCAGCCTACAGGGGGCTCTTTCAGATACGCAGTATTTT. It yields the protein CASSLQGALSDTQYF.

This chain uses TRBV5-1 with TRBJ1-4; 7 bases line up with TRBD1. Germline V gene sequence: CDR1 SGHRS, CDR2 YFSETQ. The CDR3 is 15 residues long. Trimming at V came to 2 bases and at J to 5 bases, leaving 6 bases not matched to a gene. CDR3: CASSFRGGQNEKLFF. In DNA form, the CDR3 reads TGCGCCAGCAGCTTTAGAGGGGGCCAGAATGAAAAACTGTTTTTT.

The genes are TRBV18 and TRBJ1-1; tentatively, D is TRBD1 (5 bases). V lost 3 bases and J 4 bases, leaving 12 bases between the germline ends. The CDR3 has 14 residues. Germline V gene data show CDR1 as KGHSH and CDR2 as LQKENI. The DNA of the CDR3 is TGTGCCAGCTCACCGTCGGCGGGGACCACTGAAGCTTTCTTT. Residues: CASSPSAGTTEAFF. The full variable domain, its missing parts supplied by reference TRBV18 and TRBJ1-1, is NAGVMQNPRHLVRRRGQEARLRCSPMKGHSHVYWYRQLPEEGLKFMVYLQKENIIDESGMPKERFSAEFPKEGPSILRIQQVVRGDSAAYFCASSPSAGTTEAFFGQGTRLTVV.

The chain carries TRBV6-6 and TRBJ1-3; D is unclear. Trimming removed 0 bases at V and 0 bases at J, with 6 bases between. This CDR3 region has 15 residues. CDR1 MNHNY and CDR2 SVGAGI come from the germline V gene (reference sequence). This CDR3 reads CASSYSVSSGNTIYF. CDR3 sequence (DNA): TGTGCCAGCAGTTACTCGGTGAGCTCTGGAAACACCATATATTTT.

A few counts support this clone. V gene TRBV5-4 combines with J gene TRBJ2-6; 8 nucleotides match TRBD1. The CDR3 totals 19 residues. With 4 bases clipped from V and 0 bases from J, the junction kept 12 bases outside the gene matches. The germline gives CDR1 SGHNT, CDR2 YYREEE (reference sequence). The CDR3 protein is CASSRGLTGVGSGANVLTF. CDR3 coding DNA: TGTGCCAGCAGCCGAGGATTGACAGGGGTGGGCTCTGGGGCCAACGTCCTGACTTTC.

The V and J genes are TRBV29-1 and TRBJ2-3; D might be TRBD1 (6 bases). The CDR3 runs 16 residues. V was pared by 4 bases and J by 1 base, with 18 bases between. Germline V gene lookup returns CDR1 SQVTM and CDR2 ANQGSEA. The CDR3 DNA reads as TGCAGCGTTGCCAACAGGGCCACCCGAGGCACAGATACGCAGTATTTT. Translation gives CSVANRATRGTDTQYF.

The chain recombines TRBV7-9 with TRBJ1-1; no definite D call. Between the trimmed V and J ends, which lost 5 bases and 5 bases, there was a span of 12 bases. Germline CDR1 is SEHNR and CDR2 is FQNEAQ (reference sequence). The CDR3 extends over 13 amino acids. The CDR3 coding sequence is TGTGCCAGCAGCCCCCCGGAGATGACTGAAGCTTTCTTT. Translated, it gives CASSPPEMTEAFF.

The rearrangement joins TRBV7-2 to TRBJ1-3; 7 bases agree with TRBD1. V lost 4 bases, J lost 4 bases, and 4 bases stayed unmatched. Germline-derived CDR1 and CDR2 are SGHTA and FQGNSA. This CDR3 has 14 amino acids. The CDR3 loop reads CASSSTGVGNTIYF. In nucleotides, the CDR3 is TGTGCCAGCAGCTCAACAGGGGTAGGAAACACCATATATTTT. Combining the CDR3 with reference TRBV7-2 and TRBJ1-3 gives the whole variable domain GAGVSQSPSNKVTEKGKDVELRCDPISGHTALYWYRQSLGQGLEFLIYFQGNSAPDKSGLPSDRFSAERTGGSVSTLTIQRTQQEDSAVYLCASSSTGVGNTIYFGEGSWLTVV.

This chain connects TRBV5-6 to TRBJ2-3; 12 bases are a match to TRBD1. Germline CDR1 is SGHDT and CDR2 is YYEEEE. With 3 bases clipped from V and 0 bases from J, the junction kept 2 bases outside the gene matches. The CDR3 extends over 16 amino acids. This CDR3 reads CASSSGQGASTDTQYF. In DNA, the CDR3 is TGTGCCAGCAGCTCGGGACAGGGGGCTAGCACAGATACGCAGTATTTT.

J is TRBJ1-5 and V is TRBV20-1; 8 positions match TRBD1. The V gene end was trimmed by 3 bases and the J gene end by 7 bases; junction bases not matched to a gene: 8. The CDR3 has 14 amino acids. Looked up from germline, CDR1 is DFQATT and CDR2 is SNEGSKA (reference sequence). For the CDR3, the DNA is TGCAGTGCTAGTCCGGACAGGGACAACCAGCCCCAGCATTTT. Its translation: CSASPDRDNQPQHF.

The chain carries TRBV19 and TRBJ1-5; TRBD1 matches at 8 bases. Germline V gives CDR1 LNHDA, CDR2 SQIVND (reference sequence). The CDR3 covers 16 residues. Trimming cost V 4 bases and J 11 bases; bases outside gene matches: 16. CDR3 coding DNA: TGTGCCAGTAGTACGGGACTGCCGGGACAGGCGGGGACCCAGCATTTT. This translates into CASSTGLPGQAGTQHF.

The chain couples TRBV28 to TRBJ1-5, with 8 nucleotides matching TRBD1. In germline, CDR1 is MDHEN, CDR2 SYDVKM. The CDR3 spans 14 residues. The V gene end was trimmed by 5 bases and the J gene end by 6 bases; junction bases not matched to a gene: 6. The CDR3 region has the DNA TGTGCCAGCAGTCCCCCGGACAGGGTTCAGCCCCAGCATTTT. It codes for CASSPPDRVQPQHF. The full variable domain, with the rest looked up from reference TRBV28 and TRBJ1-5, is DVKVTQSSRYLVKRTGEKVFLECVQDMDHENMFWYRQDPGLGLRLIYFSYDVKMKEKGDIPEGYSVSREKKERFSLILESASTNQTSMYLCASSPPDRVQPQHFGDGTRLSIL.

As regards this clone: Other DNA sequences in the sample encode the same CDR3. The chain uses TRBV3-1 (or the pseudogene TRBV3-2) and TRBJ1-2; TRBD1 might be the D (5 bases). V lost 3 bases to trimming and J lost 4 bases, with 9 bases between them. Germline CDR1 and CDR2: LGHDT and YNNKEL (reference sequence). The CDR3 is made up of 13 amino acids. The CDR3 nucleotides read TGTGCCAGCAGCCAGGCAGGGTCCTATGGCTACACCTTC. It translates to CASSQAGSYGYTF.

The chain uses TRBV9 and TRBJ1-6; the match to TRBD1 covers 7 bases. Germline assignment: CDR1 SGDLS and CDR2 YYNGEE. CDR3 length equals 15 residues. V shed 2 bases, J shed 7 bases, and the junction held 6 bases outside the gene matches. CDR3 residues: CASSVTGTENSPLHF. Here the CDR3 DNA reads TGTGCCAGCAGCGTCACCGGGACAGAGAATTCACCCCTCCACTTT.

There are a few counts of this clone. This chain links TRBV5-1 with TRBJ1-2; TRBD1 might be the D (5 bases). Germline CDR1 is SGHRS and CDR2 is YFSETQ. CDR3 length equals 15 residues. The V gene lost 4 bases and the J gene lost 1 base, with 14 bases spanning the gap. Here the CDR3 DNA reads TGCGCCAGCAGCCAAAATCCTCAGGGTAACTATGGCTACACCTTC. Its translation: CASSQNPQGNYGYTF.

The chain is built from TRBV7-6 and TRBJ2-1; TRBD1 aligns across 8 bases. The germline CDR1 and CDR2 sequences are SGHVS and FNYEAQ. This CDR3 has 14 residues. V shed 4 bases and J 5 bases; nucleotides not matched to a gene: 4. For the CDR3, the DNA is TGTGCCAGCAGCTGGGGACAGGTTAACAATGAGCAGTTCTTC. Protein product: CASSWGQVNNEQFF. The full variable domain, its missing parts supplied by reference TRBV7-6 and TRBJ2-1, is GAGVSQSPRYKVTKRGQDVALRCDPISGHVSLYWYRQALGQGPEFLTYFNYEAQQDKSGLPNDRFSAERPEGSISTLTIQRTEQRDSAMYRCASSWGQVNNEQFFGPGTRLTVL.